Listed here are 21 T cell receptor beta chains from one sample, sequenced in a study of blood T cell repertoires in COVID-19. Clones were sequenced by immunoSEQ multiplex PCR, and TCRdb holds only the in-frame ones, with some missing. The sample records approximately 230,000 clones, under 85% being singletons. The sequencing input was peripheral blood. Receptors originate from a woman between 40 and 50 years old with active or convalescent COVID-19.

The rearrangement uses TRBV16 and TRBJ1-2; D is unclear. CDR1 and CDR2 from the germline V gene are KGHSY and FQNENV. CDR3 length equals 14 residues. The V gene lost 0 bases and the J gene lost 7 bases, with 12 bases spanning the gap. CDR3 sequence (DNA): TGTGCCAGCAGCCAATCGGGTACGGGATCTGGCTACACCTTC. As protein: CASSQSGTGSGYTF.

V usage is TRBV10-3 and J usage is TRBJ1-2; possibly TRBD1 for D (6 bases). V lost 4 bases and J 4 bases, leaving 13 bases between the germline ends. In germline, CDR1 is ENHRY, CDR2 SYGVKD. The CDR3 covers 14 residues. CDR3 nucleotides: TGTGCCATCAGTGTACAAGGGGGGGGCTATGGCTACACCTTC. Protein product: CAISVQGGGYGYTF.

This clone was counted a single time. The rearrangement joins TRBV10-1 to TRBJ2-3; 7 positions match TRBD2. V was pared by 1 base and J by 0 bases, with 4 bases of the junction left unmatched. This CDR3 comprises 16 residues. Per germline, CDR1 WNHNN and CDR2 SYGVQD (reference sequence). This CDR3 reads CASSEYGGGSTDTQYF. CDR3 in DNA: TGCGCCAGCAGTGAGTACGGCGGGGGTAGCACAGATACGCAGTATTTT.

The chain couples TRBV12-3 or TRBV12-4 to TRBJ1-5; TRBD1 matches at 8 bases. J was trimmed by 6 bases and V by 6 bases; bases with no gene match: 1. This CDR3 has 12 amino acids. DNA for the CDR3: TGTGCCAGCAGACAGGGGGTTCAGCCCCAGCATTTT. This gives the protein CASRQGVQPQHF.

The chain carries TRBV2 and TRBJ1-2, with TRBD1 matching over 7 bases. There are 13 residues in the CDR3. V was pared by 8 bases and J by 1 base, with 4 bases of the junction left unmatched. Germline CDR1 is SNHLY and CDR2 is FYNNEI. Here the CDR3 reads CASETGLNYGYTF. The CDR3 nucleotides are TGTGCCAGCGAGACAGGGCTTAACTATGGCTACACCTTC.

The genes are TRBV5-1 and TRBJ1-4; D is unresolved. The length of the CDR3 is 15 residues. Germline CDR1 is SGHRS and CDR2 is YFSETQ. V was shortened by 2 bases and J by 2 bases, with 10 bases between the two germline ends. The CDR3 DNA follows: TGCGCCAGCAGCTTAAATACGAGGACTAATGAAAAACTGTTTTTT. Protein sequence: CASSLNTRTNEKLFF. Supplemented by reference TRBV5-1 and TRBJ1-4, the full variable domain reads KAGVTQTPRYLIKTRGQQVTLSCSPISGHRSVSWYQQTPGQGLQFLFEYFSETQRNKGNFPGRFSGRQFSNSRSEMNVSTLELGDSALYLCASSLNTRTNEKLFFGSGTQLSVL.

The chain recombines TRBV11-2 with TRBJ1-1, with D unresolved. Per the germline V gene, CDR1 is SGHAT and CDR2 is FQNNGV. Trimming pared 2 bases from V and 8 bases from J, leaving 21 bases between. CDR3 length equals 16 residues. CDR3 protein: CASSLRAAGKGHEAFF. CDR3 sequence (DNA): TGTGCCAGCAGCTTAAGGGCGGCGGGGAAAGGCCACGAAGCTTTCTTT.

The rearrangement links TRBV28 to TRBJ2-6, with no clear D. The CDR3 length is 15 residues. V lost 3 bases and J lost 2, with 8 bases in between. The germline V gene encodes CDR1 MDHEN and CDR2 SYDVKM. CDR3 amino acids: CASSLGATGANVLTF. The CDR3 DNA reads TGTGCCAGCAGTTTGGGCGCTACTGGGGCCAACGTCCTGACTTTC.

The rearrangement links TRBV12-3 or TRBV12-4 to TRBJ2-2, with D uncertain. The CDR3 is 12 residues long. With 7 bases removed from V and 8 bases from J, the gap between germline ends came to 11 bases. The CDR3 DNA reads TGTGCCAGCATCCGACTGGCAGGGGAGCTGTTTTTT. Its protein product is CASIRLAGELFF.

The chain joins TRBV4-1 to TRBJ1-2; tentative D call: TRBD1 (6 bases). Trimming stripped 0 bases from V and 4 bases from J, with 15 bases between. The CDR3 sequence is 16 residues long. The germline gives CDR1 MGHRA, CDR2 YSYEKL. Here the CDR3 DNA reads TGCGCCAGCAGCCAAGACCGAAAAGGGGGTTTCTATGGCTACACCTTC. Translation gives CASSQDRKGGFYGYTF.

The genes are TRBV5-1 and TRBJ1-6; 11 nucleotides match TRBD1. The V and J ends lost 3 bases and 3 bases, in that order; junction bases with no gene match: 8. This CDR3 has 18 residues. From germline, CDR1 is SGHRS and CDR2 YFSETQ. This chain's CDR3 is CASSSGQGANLYNSPLHF. In DNA form, the CDR3 reads TGCGCCAGCAGCTCCGGACAGGGGGCGAACCTCTATAATTCACCCCTCCACTTT.

This clone was counted once. V gene TRBV6-1 combines with J gene TRBJ1-5; 8 bases map to TRBD1. The V segment lost 4 bases and the J segment 0 bases; nucleotides outside the gene matches: 17. Germline V gives CDR1 MNHNS, CDR2 SASEGT. CDR3 length: 20 amino acids. CDR3 coding DNA: TGTGCCAGCAGTGCTGGGACAGGTCTTCTCCTGAGGTATAGCAATCAGCCCCAGCATTTT. As protein: CASSAGTGLLLRYSNQPQHF.

The chain is built from TRBV6-5 and TRBJ1-1; possible D gene TRBD1, 5 bases. The CDR3 has 14 residues. Germline CDR1 and CDR2: MNHEY and SVGAGI. V gave up 6 bases and J gave up 2 bases, with 13 bases separating them. The CDR3 nucleotides read TGTGCCAGCAGGGGCTGGCAGGGTAACACTGAAGCTTTCTTT. It yields the protein CASRGWQGNTEAFF.

The chain is built from TRBV29-1 and TRBJ1-2; D perhaps matches TRBD1 (5 bases). The germline CDR1 and CDR2 sequences are SQVTM and ANQGSEA. This CDR3 comprises 14 residues. Trimming left V 0 bases short and J 3 bases short, with 11 bases between. CDR3 sequence reads: CSVEDRVNHYGYTF. The CDR3 nucleotides read TGCAGCGTTGAAGACAGGGTCAACCACTATGGCTACACCTTC.

The chain employs TRBV7-6 and TRBJ2-1; 15 positions match TRBD2. The ends lost 5 bases at V and 1 base at J; junction bases unmatched: 6. In germline, CDR1 is SGHVS, CDR2 FNYEAQ. There are 18 residues in the CDR3. This CDR3 is CASSRGLAGGFSYNEQFF. The CDR3 DNA reads as TGTGCCAGCAGCAGGGGACTAGCGGGGGGCTTTTCCTACAATGAGCAGTTCTTC.

This chain uses TRBV6-2 or TRBV6-3 with TRBJ2-7; D is unclear. The CDR3 spans 12 residues. Between the trimmed V and J ends, which lost 4 bases and 0 bases, there was a span of 4 bases. CDR1 is MNHEY and CDR2 is SVGEGT in the germline V gene. The CDR3: CASSSSSYEQYF. The CDR3 DNA sequence: TGTGCCAGCAGTTCGAGCTCCTACGAGCAGTACTTC.

V gene TRBV19 combines with J gene TRBJ1-4; a weak D match, TRBD1 (5 bases). V lost 6 bases to trimming and J lost 6 bases, with 20 bases between them. The CDR3 contains 16 residues. Looked up from germline, CDR1 is LNHDA and CDR2 is SQIVND (reference sequence). In DNA form, the CDR3 reads TGTGCCAGTAGGAAATCAGGGAATCGGGTTGATGAAAAACTGTTTTTT. This gives the protein CASRKSGNRVDEKLFF. Supplemented by reference TRBV19 and TRBJ1-4, the full variable domain reads DGGITQSPKYLFRKEGQNVTLSCEQNLNHDAMYWYRQDPGQGLRLIYYSQIVNDFQKGDIAEGYSVSREKKESFPLTVTSAQKNPTAFYLCASRKSGNRVDEKLFFGSGTQLSVL.

This chain connects TRBV6-5 to TRBJ1-5; 10 positions agree with TRBD1. This CDR3 is built from 13 residues. Germline loops: CDR1 MNHEY, CDR2 SVGAGI. With V trimmed by 7 bases and J by 4 bases, 1 base remained unmatched. As DNA, the CDR3 is TGTGCCAGCACGGGACAGGGGAATCAGCCCCAGCATTTT. This sequence encodes CASTGQGNQPQHF.

The chain uses TRBV20-1 and TRBJ2-7; 9 bases line up with TRBD1. V lost 3 bases to trimming and J lost 5 bases; unmatched junction nucleotides: 11. The length of the CDR3 is 15 residues. The germline V gene has CDR1 DFQATT and CDR2 SNEGSKA (reference sequence). The CDR3 DNA reads TGCAGTGCTAGTCAATCGACAGGGGGGCCCAACGAGCAGTACTTC. Translated: CSASQSTGGPNEQYF.

The rearrangement joins TRBV19 to TRBJ1-5, with D possibly being TRBD1 (6 bases). V lost 4 bases and J 0 bases, leaving 13 bases between the germline ends. Germline V gene sequence: CDR1 LNHDA, CDR2 SQIVND (reference sequence). The CDR3 totals 16 residues. The CDR3 bases are TGTGCCAGTAGTAGGATCGGACAGAATAGCAATCAGCCCCAGCATTTT. It translates to CASSRIGQNSNQPQHF.

CDR3 in amino acids: CAISDQDRETEAFF. DNA of the CDR3: TGTGCCATCAGTGATCAGGACAGGGAAACTGAAGCTTTCTTT. The chain couples TRBV10-3 to TRBJ1-1; TRBD1 matches at 8 bases. CDR3 length: 14 amino acids. Trimming cost V 3 bases and J 5 bases; bases outside gene matches: 5. Germline CDR1 ENHRY, CDR2 SYGVKD.